Below, one T cell receptor beta chain is given with its context. What it binds is unknown. The CDR3 is made up of 14 amino acids. Sequencing libraries made from TCR beta cDNA carried unique molecular identifiers. Around 500,000 cDNA molecules came from around 1 to 10 million T cells. Each CDR3 protein is one row after TCRdb ran MiXCR on the PCR reads. The sample lists 600,000 to 750,000 distinct CDR3 sequences, 55% to 70% occurring once. This specimen belongs to a study of post-analysis software for immune sequencing data. On the study more broadly: Patients with relapsing-remitting, secondary progressive and progressive-relapsing multiple sclerosis courses were all represented.

Study-wide results and limits: F measure showed strong co-clustering of same-batch samples. Controls significantly exceeded multiple sclerosis patients in normalized Chao1 diversity. The study found TRBV5-6, TRBV5-1 and TRBV20-1 among a few TRBV segments more frequent in patients than controls.

This sequence was found in a girl aged 2 to 9 with multiple sclerosis. The chain has TRBV21-1 and TRBJ1-5. TRBV21-1 is noted as a pseudogene. Sequenced sample: blood. The CDR3 sequence: CASSNYVGHQPQHF. Written as DNA, the CDR3 is TGTGCCAGCAGCAACTATGTCGGTCATCAGCCCCAGCATTTT.